This T cell receptor (beta chain) was found in a study of cytomegalovirus exposure and HLA in healthy donors. V was cut by 6 bases and J by 0 bases, with 16 bases left in between. Germline CDR1 and CDR2: SGHDT and YYEEEE. The CDR3 is 15 residues long. The PCR made use of 60 Vbeta and 13 Jbeta primers. The method was immunoSEQ multiplex PCR; TCRdb's version includes in-frame clones alone and lacks a portion of them. The table includes approximately 100,000 clones, 70% to 85% detected once. This sequence was found in a young woman in good health and CMV-seronegative. The rearrangement uses TRBV5-6 and TRBJ2-7; D is ambiguous. Sequenced material: PBMCs. CDR3 residues: CASTPSGRISYEQYF. CDR3 DNA sequence: TGTGCCAGCACCCCTTCTGGCAGGATCTCCTACGAGCAGTACTTC.